These 13 T cell receptor beta chains share one sample of origin, sequenced in a study of early T cells in non-severe SARS-CoV-2 infection. Using its own MiXCR run on the 5' RACE reads, TCRdb lists one record per CDR3 protein. Among roughly 12,000 distinct CDR3 sequences listed, about 4.9% were seen once. Input material: whole blood. All receptors derive from an adult who was a healthcare worker with PCR-confirmed SARS-CoV-2 infection or an uninfected control (not recorded which).

This clonotype showed up many times. The chain uses TRBV7-9 and TRBJ2-5, with 10 bases fitting TRBD1. CDR1 is SEHNR and CDR2 is FQNEAQ in the germline V gene (reference sequence). The V gene end was trimmed by 5 bases and the J gene end by 2 bases; junction bases not matched to a gene: 5. The length of the CDR3 is 15 residues. CDR3: CASSPRDRGQETQYF. CDR3 nucleotide sequence: TGTGCCAGCAGCCCACGGGACAGGGGTCAAGAGACCCAGTACTTC.

Ten or more counts support this clonotype. The chain combines TRBV5-1 with TRBJ2-1, with TRBD1 identical over 7 bases. The CDR3 is 15 amino acids. With 5 bases clipped from V and 4 bases from J, the junction kept 9 bases outside the gene matches. In germline, CDR1 is SGHRS, CDR2 YFSETQ. The CDR3: CASSLEGQLYNEQFF. Written as DNA, the CDR3 is TGCGCCAGCAGTCTAGAGGGACAGCTTTACAATGAGCAGTTCTTC. Full variable domain (remainder filled in from reference TRBV5-1 and TRBJ2-1): KAGVTQTPRYLIKTRGQQVTLSCSPISGHRSVSWYQQTPGQGLQFLFEYFSETQRNKGNFPGRFSGRQFSNSRSEMNVSTLELGDSALYLCASSLEGQLYNEQFFGPGTRLTVL.

In this sample, this clonotype turned up a few times. The chain carries TRBV6-6 and TRBJ2-7; 7 bases line up with TRBD1. The germline V gene encodes CDR1 MNHNY and CDR2 SVGAGI (reference sequence). This CDR3 contains 13 residues. The junction had 8 bases not matched to a gene; V was cut back by 7 bases and J by 5 bases. As DNA, the CDR3 is TGTGCCAGCAAGGAGACAGGGTCCCACGAGCAGTACTTC. Its translation: CASKETGSHEQYF.

Details on this clonotype: Relative to the germline gene, one junction end is altered; a read error may explain this. The V gene is TRBV10-1, the J gene TRBJ2-2, with D perhaps given as TRBD1 or TRBD2 (5 bases each). Germline V lookup: CDR1 WNHNN, CDR2 SYGVQD (reference sequence). The CDR3 contains 14 residues. The CDR3 DNA is TGCGCCAGCAGTGGATCTGGGCTCACCGGGGACCTGTTTTTT. Amino acids: CASSGSGLTGDLFF.

This clonotype was recorded at least ten times. This rearrangement joins TRBV20-1 to TRBJ2-7; maybe TRBD2 (6 bases). Trimming removed 1 base at V and 3 bases at J, with 13 bases between. Germline V gives CDR1 DFQATT, CDR2 SNEGSKA (reference sequence). The CDR3 loop spans 14 amino acids. The CDR3 nucleotides are TGCAGTGCTAGAGGTATGGGGACTGGCTACGAGCAGTACTTC. This translates into CSARGMGTGYEQYF.

This clonotype is categorized as medium-sized. This chain connects TRBV7-9 to TRBJ2-3; 8 nucleotides agree with TRBD2. Losses at the gene ends were 10 bases for V and 3 bases for J; bases not matched to a gene: 15. Germline V gene lookup returns CDR1 SEHNR and CDR2 FQNEAQ (reference sequence). The CDR3 covers 16 residues. The CDR3 sequence: CAITPTGGAWTDTQYF. In DNA, the CDR3 is TGTGCCATCACTCCTACGGGGGGGGCTTGGACAGATACGCAGTATTTT.

Within the sample, this clonotype is medium-sized (0.01 to 0.1%). The chain couples TRBV27 to TRBJ2-3, with a possible D match to TRBD2 (6 bases). This CDR3 comprises 13 residues. V was trimmed by 4 bases and J by 5 bases, leaving 10 bases between them. The germline gives CDR1 MNHEY, CDR2 SMNVEV (reference sequence). The CDR3 nucleotides are TGTGCCAGCAGTTGGAGGGAAGGAGATACGCAGTATTTT. This sequence encodes CASSWREGDTQYF.

This clonotype came up many times. The rearrangement links TRBV20-1 to TRBJ2-5; D is undetermined. Germline V gene data show CDR1 as DFQATT and CDR2 as SNEGSKA (reference sequence). Trimming took 6 bases from V and 4 from J, leaving 18 bases between them. This CDR3 contains 14 residues. The CDR3 sequence: CSADARPRRETQYF. CDR3 DNA sequence: TGCAGTGCCGACGCTAGGCCGCGTCGAGAGACCCAGTACTTC.

This clonotype showed up many times. The chain has TRBV11-2 and TRBJ2-7, with unresolved D. There are 17 residues in the CDR3. From germline, CDR1 is SGHAT and CDR2 FQNNGV. Between the trimmed V and J ends, which lost 1 base and 4 bases, there was a span of 20 bases. The DNA of the CDR3 is TGTGCCAGCAGCTTAGTGAGGACCCGGGTCCCTCGATACGAGCAGTACTTC. Its protein product is CASSLVRTRVPRYEQYF.

This clonotype is medium-sized by share. The genes are TRBV13 and TRBJ1-2; no clear D. Germline V gives CDR1 PRHDT, CDR2 FYEKMQ (reference sequence). Trimming left V 4 bases short and J 8 bases short, with 20 bases between. CDR3 size: 15 residues. In nucleotides, the CDR3 is TGTGCCAGCAGCTCAAAATCCACCTATAAGGAAGGCTACACCTTC. This codes for CASSSKSTYKEGYTF.

This clonotype was counted a few times. The chain couples TRBV5-8 to TRBJ2-7; perhaps TRBD2 as D (5 bases). The CDR3 length is 13 residues. Trimming removed 4 bases at V and 2 bases at J, with 10 bases between. CDR1 is SGHTS, CDR2 YDEGEE, per germline. DNA of the CDR3: TGTGCCAGCAGCCGAGGGCGCACCTACGAGCAGTACTTC. Its protein is CASSRGRTYEQYF.

The chain links TRBV7-2 to TRBJ2-3; 10 bases fit TRBD2. Looked up from germline, CDR1 is SGHTA and CDR2 is FQGNSA. The CDR3 length is 14 residues. J was trimmed by 5 bases and V by 11 bases; bases with no gene match: 10. The CDR3 nucleotides read TGTGCCGGACAAGCGGGGGGGCTGGGAGATACGCAGTATTTT. Its protein is CAGQAGGLGDTQYF.

This clonotype appeared many times. The chain uses TRBV20-1 and TRBJ2-7, with D tentatively TRBD1 or TRBD2 (5 bases each). The CDR3 extends over 14 amino acids. Germline CDR1 reads DFQATT; CDR2 reads SNEGSKA (reference sequence). V gave up 6 bases and J gave up 4 bases, with 19 bases separating them. CDR3 sequence: CSASDRDRLYEQYF. The CDR3 bases are TGCAGTGCGTCCGACCGGGACCGGTTATACGAGCAGTACTTC.